Listed below are T cell receptor beta chains from one sample, sequenced in a study of cytomegalovirus exposure and HLA in healthy donors. Only in-frame clones appear in the TCRdb table, and some are missing; sequencing was by immunoSEQ multiplex PCR. The sample shows 200,000 to 250,000 clones, and under 1% sits with its ten largest clones. What was sequenced was PBMCs. These receptors all come from a woman in her twenties or thirties in good health and CMV-seropositive. The CDR3 runs from the conserved cysteine through the conserved F or W. D genes are given only for firm matches.

CDR3 DNA	CDR3 protein	V gene	J gene	D gene
TGCGCCAGCAGCTTGGAGGGGGCCGGTGAAGCTTTCTTT	CASSLEGAGEAFF	TRBV5-1	TRBJ1-1	TRBD1
TGTGCCAGCAGTGGTAGACAGGGCTCTGGAAACACCATATATTTT	CASSGRQGSGNTIYF	TRBV6-6	TRBJ1-3	TRBD1
TGTGCCAGCAGCCCACTTACAGGGACTAATTCACCCCTCCACTTT	CASSPLTGTNSPLHF	TRBV28	TRBJ1-6	.
TGTGCCAGTAGTGCCGGGACAGGGGGAGACTATGGCTACACCTTC	CASSAGTGGDYGYTF	TRBV19	TRBJ1-2	TRBD1
TGCGCCAGCAGTGAGTTTGTCTTGGGGGGAGCAGGTCCAGATACGCAGTATTTT	CASSEFVLGGAGPDTQYF	TRBV10-2	TRBJ2-3	.
TGCGCCAGCAGCATTACAGGGAGAGGCACTGAAGCTTTCTTT	CASSITGRGTEAFF	TRBV5-1	TRBJ1-1	.
TGTGCCAGCAGCGAGTCGGGACTTCGCACAGATACGCAGTATTTT	CASSESGLRTDTQYF	TRBV7-2	TRBJ2-3	.
TGTGCCAGCAGCTCGACAGGGTCCTCCTACGAGCAGTACTTC	CASSSTGSSYEQYF	TRBV13	TRBJ2-7	TRBD1
TGTGCCACCAGCGAGTTCAGGGGCTCCTACAATGAGCAGTTCTTC	CATSEFRGSYNEQFF	TRBV15	TRBJ2-1	.
TGTGCCAGCAGCTTAGTATTCAATCAGCCCCAGCATTTT	CASSLVFNQPQHF	TRBV7-2	TRBJ1-5	.
TGTGCCAGCAGCTTAGGACCAGGGGAGACCCAGTACTTC	CASSLGPGETQYF	TRBV7-2	TRBJ2-5	.
TGTGCCAGCAGCCCTGCTGGGGGCATAGAAAAACTGTTTTTT	CASSPAGGIEKLFF	TRBV14	TRBJ1-4	.
TGTGCCAGCAGTTTAGACGGAGCTTACGAGCAGTACTTC	CASSLDGAYEQYF	TRBV27	TRBJ2-7	.
TGTGCCAGCAGCCCCCGGGCGGGTCTCTATGGCTACACCTTC	CASSPRAGLYGYTF	TRBV14	TRBJ1-2	.
TGTGCCAGCAGTTCCAGTCGAGGACAGGGTTACCTCTCTGGGGCCAACGTCCTGACTTTC	CASSSSRGQGYLSGANVLTF	TRBV27	TRBJ2-6	TRBD1
TGCAGCGTTGAATTGGACAGGGGCTATGGCTACACCTTC	CSVELDRGYGYTF	TRBV29-1	TRBJ1-2	TRBD1
TGTGCCAGCAGCCGCATTAGGGGGAGGGCCCACGAGCAGTACTTC	CASSRIRGRAHEQYF	TRBV7-9	TRBJ2-7	.
TGTGCCAGCAGGTGGACTTTCACCGGGGAGCTGTTTTTT	CASRWTFTGELFF	TRBV2	TRBJ2-2	.
TGTGCCAGCAGTTACCCGGCGGCGGGGGAGACCCAGTACTTC	CASSYPAAGETQYF	TRBV6-5	TRBJ2-5	.
TGTGCCAGCAGCCTCAGACTAGCGGGAGCAGATACGCAGTATTTT	CASSLRLAGADTQYF	TRBV11-2	TRBJ2-3	TRBD2
TGTGCCAGCAGACCCCCGGGACAGAAGAACACTGAAGCTTTCTTT	CASRPPGQKNTEAFF	TRBV2	TRBJ1-1	TRBD1
TGTGCAGCGGGGGCAAGCAATCAGCCCCAGCATTTT	CAAGASNQPQHF	TRBV28	TRBJ1-5	.
TGTGCCAGCAGCTTATTAGGGGACACTGAAGCTTTCTTT	CASSLLGDTEAFF	TRBV7-9	TRBJ1-1	.
TGTGCCAGCTCGGGAGGGGAATTGAGCTATGGCTACACCTTC	CASSGGELSYGYTF	TRBV6-1	TRBJ1-2	.
TGTGCCAGCAGGGAAATCAGCGGGAGCTCCTACGAGCAGTACTTC	CASREISGSSYEQYF	TRBV2	TRBJ2-7	TRBD2
TGTGCCTGGAGTGTGGGGGGAGGCACAGATACGCAGTATTTT	CAWSVGGGTDTQYF	TRBV30	TRBJ2-3	.
TGTGCCAGCAGCTTAATCTTTGAGCAGTACTTC	CASSLIFEQYF	TRBV11-2	TRBJ2-7	.
TGCAGCGGGCAGGGGGGCACTGAAGCTTTCTTT	CSGQGGTEAFF	TRBV29-1	TRBJ1-1	TRBD1